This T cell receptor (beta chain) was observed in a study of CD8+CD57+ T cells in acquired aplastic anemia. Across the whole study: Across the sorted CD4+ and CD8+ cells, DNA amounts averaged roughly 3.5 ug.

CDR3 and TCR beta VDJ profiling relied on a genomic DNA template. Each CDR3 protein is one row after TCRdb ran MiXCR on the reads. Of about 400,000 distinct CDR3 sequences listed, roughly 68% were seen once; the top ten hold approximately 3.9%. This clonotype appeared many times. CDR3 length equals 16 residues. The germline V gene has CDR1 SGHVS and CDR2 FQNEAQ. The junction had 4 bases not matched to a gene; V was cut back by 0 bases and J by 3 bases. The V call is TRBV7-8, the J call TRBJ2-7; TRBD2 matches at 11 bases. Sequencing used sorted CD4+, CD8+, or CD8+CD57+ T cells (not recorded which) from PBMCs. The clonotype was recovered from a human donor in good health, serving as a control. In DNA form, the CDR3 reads TGTGCCAGCAGCTTAGCTACCGGGACTAGCGGCTACGAGCAGTACTTC. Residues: CASSLATGTSGYEQYF. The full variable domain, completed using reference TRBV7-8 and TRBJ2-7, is GAGVSQSPRYKVAKRGQDVALRCDPISGHVSLFWYQQALGQGPEFLTYFQNEAQLDKSGLPSDRFFAERPEGSVSTLKIQRTQQEDSAVYLCASSLATGTSGYEQYFGPGTRLTVT.